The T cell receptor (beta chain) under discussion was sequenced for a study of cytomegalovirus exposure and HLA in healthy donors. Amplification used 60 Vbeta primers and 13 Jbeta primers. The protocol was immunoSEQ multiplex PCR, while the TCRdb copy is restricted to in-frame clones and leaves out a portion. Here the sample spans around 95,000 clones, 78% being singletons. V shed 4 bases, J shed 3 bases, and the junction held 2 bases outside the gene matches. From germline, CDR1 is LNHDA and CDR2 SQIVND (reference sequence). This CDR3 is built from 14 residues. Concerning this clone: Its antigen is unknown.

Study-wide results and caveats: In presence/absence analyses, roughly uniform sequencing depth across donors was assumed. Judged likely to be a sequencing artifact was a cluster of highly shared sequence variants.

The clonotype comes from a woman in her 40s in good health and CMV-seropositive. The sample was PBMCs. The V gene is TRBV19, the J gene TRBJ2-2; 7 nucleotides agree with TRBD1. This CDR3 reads CASSRDSYTGELFF. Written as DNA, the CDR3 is TGTGCCAGTAGTAGGGACAGTTACACCGGGGAGCTGTTTTTT.